This TCR beta chain was obtained from a study of blood T cell repertoires in COVID-19. Source study methods: Amplifying reference gene primers gave estimates of nucleated cell counts. The method was immunoSEQ multiplex PCR; TCRdb's version includes in-frame clones alone and lacks a portion of them. The V and J calls and clone size are taken from that table; D and trimming were inferred from the DNA. The sample lists 500,000 to 600,000 clones, about 89% seen once, with about 8.2% in the top ten. Germline CDR1 ENHRY, CDR2 SYGVKD. This CDR3 region has 17 residues. Trimming took off 0 bases at V and 7 bases at J, with 16 bases between the two ends. Followed longitudinally, the Seattle patients had been enrolled during active infection.

The specimen sequenced was peripheral blood. The chain uses TRBV10-3 and TRBJ1-6; D possibly corresponds to TRBD1 (5 bases). This receptor was obtained from a woman aged 45-65 years with COVID-19, enrolled during active disease. CDR3 in DNA: TGTGCCATCAGTGAGTCCCACGGGACCCGGGGGAATTCACCCCTCCACTTT. As protein: CAISESHGTRGNSPLHF.